This T cell receptor beta chain emerged from a study of shared clonotypes between healthy human individuals (dated by TCRdb to the early 2020s). With regard to the full study: A couple of women and a few men aged 18 to 49 years were included in the cohort. For each donor, three plates each were used for CD4 naive and CD4 memory, two plates were used for CD8 naive, and one plate was used for CD8 memory. To estimate repertoire size and how much clonotypes are shared between individuals, the study performed deep sequencing of blood TCR repertoires from about 5 healthy adults. Libraries were prepared and TCR repertoires were sequenced by different laboratories using diverse techniques, in order to increase sequencing depth and limit assay-specific biases. Each donor's leukapheresis produced roughly between roughly 0.85 and 9.5 billion PBMCs.

CD8 naive samples consisted of CD45RO-negative cells that were positively selected for CCR7, yielding a CD45RA+CCR7+ population without TemRA cells. Donors were healthy HIV-negative adults with no recently reported acute infections or vaccinations. Only Caucasian adults living in Nashville, Tennessee, USA were represented among the donors. Blood was collected by leukapheresis, and PBMCs were isolated by Ficoll-Histopaque density gradient centrifugation and then cryopreserved in liquid nitrogen vapor phase. Analytical flow cytometry was used to check the purity and quantity of every magnetically sorted T cell population. From each sorted fraction, genomic DNA was isolated and quantified by UV absorbance on a Nanodrop 2000c. The research as a whole found: The genetic and exposure-history diversity represented was limited by the small number of donors. Naive subsets generally had larger estimated clonotype richness than memory subsets. Even with the large sequencing depth, rarefaction of the sorted-subset datasets indicated that sequencing was incomplete. Compared with non-shared clonotypes, the clonotypes found in all four sorted-subset donors had higher generation probabilities. Sampling was restricted to blood, and TCR repertoires in tissue are likely to differ from TCR repertoires in blood. Pairwise subsampling indicated that sequencing depth was expected to affect the degree of clonotype sharing among donors. When a few donors were compared, the shared fraction of clonotypes was roughly 5% for naive CD4, 3.5% to 4% for naive CD8, about 2.5% for memory CD4, and 0.3% to 0.5% for memory CD8.

Using the deep immunoSEQ assay, TCR CDR3 regions were amplified from genomic DNA by multiplex PCR. Genomic DNA extracted from each cell subset was distributed evenly over all wells of several immunoSEQ 96-well plates, and each plate served as one replicate. Each replicate PCR for sorted subsets received 150 to 250 ng genomic DNA, equal to tens of thousands of T cell genomes. Purified libraries were measured with a Qubit 3.0 fluorometer, size-checked on a Bioanalyzer 2100, and measured again with the KAPA Library Quantification kit. Every immunoSEQ 96-well plate was sequenced on a separate single-read 150-cycle Illumina NextSeq 550 flow cell. The paper's data handling went like this. Because only junctional sequences without quality scores were contained in the immunoSEQ output, filtering matching that applied to full-length reads could not be performed. To assign V/J genes and CDR3, sequences were annotated against IMGT germline references using PyIR, a Python wrapper for IgBLAST v1.9. Reads were filtered out if the reads had weak V/J assignments (E-value above 1e-6), no CDR3, stop codons, out-of-frame junctions, or ambiguous translated residues. V3J clonotypes were defined as sequences sharing the same inferred V gene, J gene, and CDR3 amino acid sequence. Percentage overlap between repertoires was computed as shared unique clonotypes divided by the size of the smaller repertoire. Repertoire richness was assessed with RTK rarefaction, the Chao1 estimator, and Recon v2.1 estimates of unobserved clonotypes. OLGA was used to compute generation probabilities for all TCRbeta clonotypes that the gDNA method yielded from a few donors. The source is immuneACCESS, and TCRdb retained only in-frame sequences with V and J called. Part of the clones is not carried over; for the studies checked, unresolved V genes explain less than half of this, and the remainder is unexplained. V and J calls and clone size come straight from that table; D and trimming were deduced from the DNA. The sample table contains about 610,000 clones; only one count was recorded for roughly 95% of them. The top ten clonotypes cover 0.11% of the sample.

Reading from cysteine to phenylalanine, the CDR3 counts 17 amino acids. CDR3 DNA is the only sequence kept; it has 51 bases, read in frame from the first base. The germline V and J ends show losses of 0 bases and 4 bases respectively, and no gene match explains 5 bases of the junction. The germline V gene (reference sequence) specifies SGHKS as CDR1 and YYEKEE as CDR2. Note on this clone: Its binding antigen is unknown. The sample holds no much larger clone one base away, and base qualities are not on file.

The V and J segments used are TRBV5-5 and TRBJ2-2, with 11 bases in between that match TRBD2. Sequencing used naive CD8+ T cells sorted from blood. The sample's cell subset or site label, decoded: CD45RA+CCR7+. The clonotype comes from a woman aged 25 to 39 in good health. In nucleotide form, the sequence is TGTGCCAGCAGCTTGGAACTAGCGGGAGTGGTCACCGGGGAGCTGTTTTTT. Translated, this is CASSLELAGVVTGELFF.